Listed here are 17 T cell receptor beta chains from one sample, sequenced in a study of blood T cell repertoires in COVID-19. Method: immunoSEQ multiplex PCR; TCRdb's copy keeps in-frame clones and lacks some. The repertoire consists of some 49,000 clones, with 75% to 95% occurring once and the leading ten covering around 6.9%. Material: peripheral blood. The receptors come from a man aged 50 to 59 with active COVID-19.

The chain joins TRBV19 to TRBJ2-7; possibly TRBD1 for D (6 bases). V was cut by 3 bases and J by 1 base, with 10 bases left in between. Germline-derived CDR1 and CDR2 are LNHDA and SQIVND (reference sequence). The CDR3 runs 14 residues. The DNA for the CDR3 is TGTGCCAGTAGTATTCGGACAGATTCCTACGAGCAGTACTTC. It codes for CASSIRTDSYEQYF.

This chain joins TRBV18 and TRBJ2-3; 7 nucleotides line up with TRBD1. The CDR3 has 12 residues. V dropped 5 bases and J dropped 11; count of bases not matched to a gene: 7. The germline V gene encodes CDR1 KGHSH and CDR2 LQKENI. The CDR3 protein is CASSSDDREQYF. The CDR3 nucleotides are TGTGCCAGCTCATCGGATGACAGGGAGCAGTATTTT.

The rearrangement links TRBV30 to TRBJ1-5, with a weak D call TRBD1 (6 bases). Germline V gives CDR1 GTSNPN, CDR2 SVGIG (reference sequence). Trimming stripped 0 bases from V and 3 bases from J, with 9 bases between. This CDR3 is 14 amino acids long. CDR3 protein: CAWSVGGSNQPQHF. The CDR3 DNA sequence: TGTGCCTGGAGTGTAGGGGGTTCCAATCAGCCCCAGCATTTT.

This chain uses TRBV4-1 with TRBJ2-5, with D tentatively TRBD1 (6 bases). The CDR3 extends over 16 amino acids. Per the germline V gene, CDR1 is MGHRA and CDR2 is YSYEKL. V was trimmed by 0 bases and J by 1 base, leaving 12 bases between them. CDR3 sequence reads: CASSQDRNRAQETQYF. CDR3 DNA sequence: TGCGCCAGCAGCCAAGATCGGAACAGGGCCCAAGAGACCCAGTACTTC.

This clone occurred once. The chain combines TRBV15 with TRBJ2-5; D gene uncertain. V was cut by 1 base and J by 5 bases, with 11 bases left in between. The CDR3 has 14 residues. Germline values: CDR1 LNHNV, CDR2 YYDKDF (reference sequence). CDR3: CATSRVARVETQYF. CDR3 coding DNA: TGTGCCACCAGCAGAGTCGCCCGGGTGGAGACCCAGTACTTC.

This clone was counted a single time. The genes are TRBV7-6 and TRBJ2-3, with D perhaps TRBD1 (6 bases). This CDR3 is built from 15 residues. CDR1 is SGHVS, CDR2 FNYEAQ, per germline. Trimming removed 1 base at V and 4 bases at J, with 12 bases between. DNA for the CDR3: TGTGCCAGCAGCTTAGTAGGGGGTGGGGCAGATACGCAGTATTTT. Residues: CASSLVGGGADTQYF.

The gene calls are TRBV7-2 and TRBJ2-2; 14 bases line up with TRBD2. The CDR3 contains 16 residues. Unmatched junction bases numbered 4, after V lost 5 bases and J lost 5 bases. Germline V lookup: CDR1 SGHTA, CDR2 FQGNSA. The DNA of the CDR3 is TGTGCCAGCAGCCCCCGGACTAGCGGGGGGACCGGGGAGCTGTTTTTT. Protein: CASSPRTSGGTGELFF.

For the CDR3, the DNA is TGTGCCAGCAGTTACGGCTTAGGGGGCCCCACAGATACGCAGTATTTT. Amino acid sequence: CASSYGLGGPTDTQYF. This chain uses TRBV6-6 with TRBJ2-3; 7 nucleotides match TRBD1. V was clipped by 2 bases and J by 2 bases; unmatched bases: 7. CDR1 and CDR2 from the germline V gene are MNHNY and SVGAGI (reference sequence). The length of the CDR3 is 16 residues.

The CDR3 region is CASSSRRSYTF. The CDR3 DNA sequence: TGTGCCAGCAGCTCAAGGCGGAGCTACACCTTC. The chain joins TRBV5-4 to TRBJ1-2; the D is unclear. The CDR3 totals 11 residues. V lost 3 bases to trimming and J lost 9 bases, with 9 bases between them. CDR1 and CDR2 (germline): SGHNT, YYREEE (reference sequence). The variable domain in full, with the rest retrieved from reference TRBV5-4 and TRBJ1-2, is ETGVTQSPTHLIKTRGQQVTLRCSSQSGHNTVSWYQQALGQGPQFIFQYYREEENGRGNFPPRFSGLQFPNYSSELNVNALELDDSALYLCASSSRRSYTFGSGTRLTVV.

CDR3 sequence: CASSHLGNEAFF. CDR3 sequence (DNA): TGTGCCAGCAGCCACCTGGGCAATGAAGCTTTCTTT. The chain employs TRBV3-1 (or the pseudogene TRBV3-2) and TRBJ1-1; the D is unclear. The germline V gene encodes CDR1 LGHDT and CDR2 YNNKEL (reference sequence). V dropped 3 bases and J dropped 7 bases, with 9 bases sitting between them. This CDR3 region has 12 residues.

The rearrangement uses TRBV11-2 and TRBJ2-1, with 7 bases matching TRBD2. This CDR3 is 12 amino acids long. The V gene end was trimmed by 11 bases and the J gene end by 15 bases; junction bases not matched to a gene: 16. CDR1 and CDR2 (germline): SGHAT, FQNNGV. For the CDR3, the DNA is TGTGCCTCACGGGGAGGGAAGCCCTGGGGGTTCTTC. Its protein product is CASRGGKPWGFF.

The V call is TRBV5-1, the J call TRBJ2-7; 9 bases are shared with TRBD1. Germline V gene sequence: CDR1 SGHRS, CDR2 YFSETQ. With 9 bases clipped from V and 6 bases from J, the junction kept 10 bases outside the gene matches. This CDR3 region has 13 residues. The CDR3: CATARTGEGEQYF. DNA of the CDR3: TGCGCCACAGCCCGGACAGGGGAGGGCGAGCAGTACTTC.

The chain joins TRBV5-1 to TRBJ2-7, with a possible D match to TRBD1 (7 bases). The germline V and J ends were trimmed by 0 bases and 2 bases, with 12 bases remaining between them. This CDR3 region has 15 residues. CDR1 and CDR2 (germline): SGHRS, YFSETQ. This chain's CDR3 is CASSLAGRGAYEQYF. The CDR3 bases are TGCGCCAGCAGCTTGGCAGGCAGGGGGGCCTACGAGCAGTACTTC.

The chain combines TRBV30 with TRBJ2-2, with 9 bases identical to TRBD2. The V gene end was trimmed by 4 bases and the J gene end by 6 bases; junction bases not matched to a gene: 9. Germline CDR1 and CDR2: GTSNPN and SVGIG (reference sequence). The CDR3 runs 15 residues. The CDR3 loop is CAWNHRGLAAGELFF. The CDR3 nucleotides read TGTGCCTGGAATCATCGGGGACTAGCCGCCGGGGAGCTGTTTTTT.

This clone came up once. The V call is TRBV4-3, the J call TRBJ2-6; the match to TRBD2 covers 7 bases. Germline values: CDR1 LGHNA, CDR2 YSLEER. The CDR3 has 18 residues. V dropped 0 bases and J dropped 2; count of bases not matched to a gene: 7. This chain's CDR3 is CASSQDRIGLAGANVLTF. CDR3 nucleotide sequence: TGCGCCAGCAGCCAAGACCGGATTGGACTAGCTGGGGCCAACGTCCTGACTTTC.

This clone came up once. The chain combines TRBV9 with TRBJ2-1, with TRBD2 matching 13 bases. This CDR3 region has 18 residues. V was pared by 2 bases and J by 2 bases, with 7 bases of the junction left unmatched. The germline gives CDR1 SGDLS, CDR2 YYNGEE. In DNA form, the CDR3 reads TGTGCCAGCAGCGTCGGGACTAGCGGGAAAGGTACCTACAATGAGCAGTTCTTC. It codes for CASSVGTSGKGTYNEQFF.

The chain recombines TRBV5-1 with TRBJ2-1, with D maybe TRBD2 (5 bases). Trimming removed 1 base from V and 5 bases from J, with 13 bases in between. Germline CDR1 is SGHRS and CDR2 is YFSETQ. The length of the CDR3 is 15 residues. The CDR3 here is CASSLMVAGHNEQFF. The CDR3 DNA reads TGCGCCAGCAGCTTGATGGTGGCGGGCCACAATGAGCAGTTCTTC.